What follows are 29 T cell receptor beta chains derived from one specimen sequenced in a study of blood T cell repertoires in COVID-19. Data came from immunoSEQ multiplex PCR; TCRdb stores just in-frame clones and leaves some out. The profile shows about 270,000 clones, approximately 86% of them singletons. What was sequenced was peripheral blood. The receptors shown here come from a woman between 65 and 79 years old with COVID-19, enrolled during active disease.

The chain is built from TRBV4-3 and TRBJ1-2; 8 bases agree with TRBD1. After removal of 0 bases from V and 5 bases from J, the junction contained 5 bases not matched to a gene. The germline gives CDR1 LGHNA, CDR2 YSLEER. The CDR3 length is 15 residues. CDR3 in DNA: TGCGCCAGCAGCCAAGATCGGACAGGGCCTTATGGCTACACCTTC. Translated, it gives CASSQDRTGPYGYTF.

The chain uses TRBV29-1 and TRBJ2-5; D remains unclear. This CDR3 is 12 amino acids long. Trimming removed 4 bases from V and 1 base from J, with 7 bases in between. The V gene's germline CDR1 is SQVTM and CDR2 ANQGSEA. The CDR3 here is CSVVASQETQYF. The DNA for the CDR3 is TGCAGCGTTGTGGCAAGCCAAGAGACCCAGTACTTC. The full variable domain, with the rest looked up from reference TRBV29-1 and TRBJ2-5, is SAVISQKPSRDICQRGTSLTIQCQVDSQVTMMFWYRQQPGQSLTLIATANQGSEATYESGFVIDKFPISRPNLTFSTLTVSNMSPEDSSIYLCSVVASQETQYFGPGTRLLVL.

The gene calls are TRBV4-1 and TRBJ2-7; D gene unclear. The ends were cut back, 2 bases at V and 3 bases at J, with 11 bases in the middle. Germline V gives CDR1 MGHRA, CDR2 YSYEKL. The CDR3 is 14 residues long. This CDR3 reads CASSQLLSSYEQYF. Here the CDR3 DNA reads TGCGCCAGCAGCCAATTATTGTCCAGCTACGAGCAGTACTTC.

J is TRBJ2-3 and V is TRBV7-2; 14 bases agree with TRBD2. Germline V gene lookup returns CDR1 SGHTA and CDR2 FQGNSA. V lost 5 bases and J lost 11; bases outside the gene matches: 12. This CDR3 spans 16 amino acids. The DNA for the CDR3 is TGTGCCAGCAGCCCCCAGACTAGCGGGGGGGCGGTGGGGCAGTATTTT. Protein product: CASSPQTSGGAVGQYF.

This clone was observed a single time. The V and J genes are TRBV2 and TRBJ2-7, with 7 nucleotides matching TRBD1. Germline V gene sequence: CDR1 SNHLY, CDR2 FYNNEI. V gave up 11 bases and J gave up 0 bases; unmatched junction bases: 7. The CDR3 runs 13 residues. The CDR3 sequence: CAGSGGPSYEQYF. For the CDR3, the DNA is TGTGCCGGGTCAGGGGGACCCTCCTACGAGCAGTACTTC.

This clone was seen more than once but under ten times. The rearrangement links TRBV29-1 to TRBJ1-1, with a possible D match to TRBD1 (6 bases). CDR3 length: 12 residues. Trimming removed 4 bases from V and 1 base from J, with 7 bases in between. In germline, CDR1 is SQVTM, CDR2 ANQGSEA. CDR3 region: CSVARGNTEAFF. Here the CDR3 DNA reads TGCAGCGTTGCCAGGGGGAACACTGAAGCTTTCTTT.

The chain employs TRBV5-4 and TRBJ2-2; 10 nucleotides agree with TRBD1. Germline V gene data show CDR1 as SGHNT and CDR2 as YYREEE (reference sequence). This CDR3 contains 16 residues. With 4 bases clipped from V and 4 bases from J, the junction kept 7 bases outside the gene matches. The DNA for the CDR3 is TGTGCCAGCAGCCCGGGACAGGGGATAATCACCGGGGAGCTGTTTTTT. Encoded protein: CASSPGQGIITGELFF.

The CDR3 is CASSYLSGAGYTF. The DNA of the CDR3 is TGTGCCAGCAGTTACCTATCAGGGGCTGGCTACACCTTC. The rearrangement uses TRBV6-5 and TRBJ1-2; a possible D gene is TRBD1 (6 bases). The CDR3 runs to 13 residues. V was clipped by 2 bases and J by 7 bases, with 11 bases between them. The germline V gene encodes CDR1 MNHEY and CDR2 SVGAGI.

This chain connects TRBV3-1 (or the pseudogene TRBV3-2) to TRBJ1-2; the match to TRBD1 covers 10 bases. The length of the CDR3 is 17 residues. CDR1 and CDR2 from the germline V gene are LGHDT and YNNKEL (reference sequence). J was trimmed by 8 bases and V by 0 bases; bases with no gene match: 12. CDR3 sequence: CASSQDLRTGGSEGYTF. The CDR3 DNA reads TGTGCCAGCAGCCAAGATCTCCGGACAGGGGGATCGGAGGGCTACACCTTC.

This clone was observed a single time. V and J are TRBV28 and TRBJ1-2, with 9 bases aligning to TRBD1. Germline values: CDR1 MDHEN, CDR2 SYDVKM. Losses at the gene ends were 6 bases for V and 8 bases for J; bases not matched to a gene: 7. The CDR3 has 13 residues. The CDR3 sequence is CASRQGAILGYTF. CDR3 in DNA: TGTGCCAGCAGACAGGGGGCGATACTAGGCTACACCTTC.

This chain joins TRBV11-3 and TRBJ2-1, with 15 nucleotides matching TRBD2. Germline lookup yields CDR1 SGHNT and CDR2 YENEEA. The CDR3 totals 16 residues. With V trimmed by 5 bases and J by 6 bases, 5 bases remained unmatched. The CDR3 DNA sequence: TGTGCCAGCAGCCCCGGGGGACTAGCGGGGGGCAATGAGCAGTTCTTC. Its protein is CASSPGGLAGGNEQFF. The full variable domain, its missing parts supplied by reference TRBV11-3 and TRBJ2-1, is EAGVVQSPRYKIIEKKQPVAFWCNPISGHNTLYWYLQNLGQGPELLIRYENEEAVDDSQLPKDRFSAERLKGVDSTLKIQPAELGDSAVYLCASSPGGLAGGNEQFFGPGTRLTVL.

This chain connects TRBV5-1 to TRBJ2-3; 7 positions match TRBD1. The V and J ends lost 5 bases and 0 bases, in that order; junction bases with no gene match: 6. The CDR3 totals 15 residues. Germline CDR1 SGHRS, CDR2 YFSETQ. The CDR3 loop is CASSRDSPSTDTQYF. The DNA of the CDR3 is TGCGCCAGCAGTCGGGACAGCCCTAGCACAGATACGCAGTATTTT. The full variable domain, with the rest looked up from reference TRBV5-1 and TRBJ2-3, is KAGVTQTPRYLIKTRGQQVTLSCSPISGHRSVSWYQQTPGQGLQFLFEYFSETQRNKGNFPGRFSGRQFSNSRSEMNVSTLELGDSALYLCASSRDSPSTDTQYFGPGTRLTVL.

On this clone: Additional DNA sequences in this sample encode the identical CDR3. The chain uses TRBV5-6 and TRBJ1-1; D unresolved. The germline CDR1 and CDR2 sequences are SGHDT and YYEEEE. The V end was cut by 0 bases, the J end by 5 bases, with 5 bases between. The CDR3 has 12 amino acids. The CDR3 sequence: CASSLARTEAFF. In DNA, the CDR3 is TGTGCCAGCAGCTTGGCGAGGACTGAAGCTTTCTTT.

The chain is built from TRBV28 and TRBJ1-2, with D maybe TRBD1 (5 bases). Germline CDR1 is MDHEN and CDR2 is SYDVKM. There are 15 residues in the CDR3. V lost 5 bases and J 8 bases, leaving 21 bases between the germline ends. For the CDR3, the DNA is TGTGCCAGCAGTACCAGGGCAACGTCTGTGAGGGGCTACACCTTC. It is translated as CASSTRATSVRGYTF.

The chain uses TRBV27 and TRBJ1-2, with D perhaps TRBD1 (5 bases). The V and J ends lost 0 bases and 2 bases respectively, with 7 bases between them. The CDR3 runs 14 residues. Germline loops: CDR1 MNHEY, CDR2 SMNVEV (reference sequence). In DNA form, the CDR3 reads TGTGCCAGCAGTTTATCGGCAGGGAACTATGGCTACACCTTC. It is translated as CASSLSAGNYGYTF.

This sequence joins TRBV24-1 and TRBJ2-2; possible D gene TRBD2, 5 bases. V was trimmed by 6 bases and J by 5 bases, leaving 9 bases between them. CDR1 KGHDR and CDR2 SFDVKD come from the germline V gene. The CDR3 contains 13 residues. This chain's CDR3 is CATSIRGTGELFF. Written as DNA, the CDR3 is TGTGCCACCAGTATTCGGGGAACCGGGGAGCTGTTTTTT.

The genes are TRBV6-5 and TRBJ1-5; D uncertain. The CDR3 totals 15 residues. Germline CDR1 MNHEY, CDR2 SVGAGI. V shed 2 bases and J shed 1 base, with 9 bases lying between them. DNA for the CDR3: TGTGCCAGCAGTTACGGCCAGGAAAGCAATCAGCCCCAGCATTTT. This gives the protein CASSYGQESNQPQHF.

This sequence joins TRBV5-8 and TRBJ1-1; the D is unclear. Germline values: CDR1 SGHTS, CDR2 YDEGEE. This CDR3 is 11 amino acids long. Trimming left V 5 bases short and J 11 bases short, with 13 bases between. CDR3 sequence reads: CASSVQFVAFF. Here the CDR3 DNA reads TGTGCCAGCAGTGTACAGTTCGTCGCTTTCTTT.

This sequence joins TRBV30 and TRBJ1-1; 9 nucleotides align to TRBD1. J was trimmed by 5 bases and V by 3 bases; bases with no gene match: 16. Germline assignment: CDR1 GTSNPN and CDR2 SVGIG (reference sequence). The CDR3 length is 17 residues. The CDR3, as DNA: TGTGCCTGGAGCCATGGACCGGGACAGGGAAAGGGGACTGAAGCTTTCTTT. This encodes CAWSHGPGQGKGTEAFF.

The chain carries TRBV27 and TRBJ2-2, with a weak D call TRBD2 (5 bases). Deletions cut 6 bases from V and 3 bases from J, with 17 bases between. This CDR3 comprises 16 residues. The V gene's germline CDR1 is MNHEY and CDR2 SMNVEV (reference sequence). The CDR3 nucleotides read TGTGCCAGCAGCCCGGTGAGGGCCTCGGACACCGGGGAGCTGTTTTTT. Protein sequence: CASSPVRASDTGELFF.

The chain couples TRBV19 to TRBJ1-1; D is ambiguous. This CDR3 is 14 amino acids long. Trimming left V 6 bases short and J 0 bases short, with 11 bases between. CDR1 LNHDA and CDR2 SQIVND come from the germline V gene (reference sequence). CDR3 loop: CASSQQSLNTEAFF. The CDR3 DNA reads as TGTGCCAGTAGCCAACAGAGCTTGAACACTGAAGCTTTCTTT.

The chain joins TRBV4-1 to TRBJ2-7; TRBD2 matches at 9 bases. The CDR3 extends over 15 amino acids. Germline lookup yields CDR1 MGHRA and CDR2 YSYEKL. The junction had 9 bases not matched to a gene; V was cut back by 1 base and J by 8 bases. The CDR3 DNA sequence: TGCGCCAGCAGCCAAGGGCTAGCGGGGCCCCCTCAGCAGTACTTC. Its translation is CASSQGLAGPPQQYF.

This clone was detected ten times or more. J is TRBJ1-1 and V is TRBV7-9; 7 bases align to TRBD1. Losses at the gene ends were 4 bases for V and 7 bases for J; bases not matched to a gene: 15. The CDR3 length is 16 residues. From germline, CDR1 is SEHNR and CDR2 FQNEAQ (reference sequence). CDR3 nucleotide sequence: TGTGCCAGCAGCTATCTTCCCGGGACAGCGGGTAATGAAGCTTTCTTT. Protein: CASSYLPGTAGNEAFF.

This clone was found once. V and J are TRBV6-5 and TRBJ1-2; TRBD1 matches at 10 bases. Trimming removed 8 bases from V and 7 bases from J; junction bases left unmatched: 7. The germline CDR1 and CDR2 sequences are MNHEY and SVGAGI. The CDR3 is 13 residues long. CDR3 in amino acids: CASETGGAFGYTF. The CDR3 DNA follows: TGTGCCAGCGAGACAGGGGGCGCGTTTGGCTACACCTTC.

The chain employs TRBV3-1 (or the pseudogene TRBV3-2) and TRBJ2-3, with D tentatively TRBD2 (6 bases). V dropped 1 base and J dropped 7 bases, with 12 bases sitting between them. CDR1 and CDR2 from the germline V gene are LGHDT and YNNKEL (reference sequence). CDR3 length: 14 residues. CDR3 bases: TGTGCCAGCAGCCAAGCCTCGGGAGTAAATACGCAGTATTTT. It encodes CASSQASGVNTQYF.

The genes are TRBV10-3 and TRBJ1-2, with 9 bases matching TRBD1. Germline CDR1 and CDR2: ENHRY and SYGVKD. The CDR3 is 13 residues long. With 6 bases clipped from V and 8 bases from J, the junction kept 7 bases outside the gene matches. This CDR3 reads CAISTGTGLGYTF. CDR3 coding DNA: TGTGCCATCAGCACCGGGACAGGGTTAGGCTACACCTTC.

This rearrangement joins TRBV7-9 to TRBJ1-1; TRBD1 is a possible D gene (5 bases). CDR1 is SEHNR, CDR2 FQNEAQ, per germline (reference sequence). This CDR3 spans 11 amino acids. With 10 bases removed from V and 5 bases from J, the gap between germline ends came to 11 bases. CDR3 sequence: CAIFKGTEAFF. The CDR3 DNA reads as TGTGCCATCTTTAAGGGGACTGAAGCTTTCTTT.

This rearrangement joins TRBV7-9 to TRBJ2-5; possibly TRBD2 for D (6 bases). The germline gives CDR1 SEHNR, CDR2 FQNEAQ (reference sequence). The CDR3 is 15 amino acids. The germline V and J ends were trimmed by 1 base and 4 bases, with 13 bases remaining between them. The CDR3 DNA sequence: TGTGCCAGCAGCTTAGTCTGGGGGGTTGGAGAGACCCAGTACTTC. It yields the protein CASSLVWGVGETQYF.

CDR3: CASSYEFEGAPYGYTF. In DNA form, the CDR3 reads TGTGCCAGCAGTTACGAATTCGAGGGCGCCCCTTATGGCTACACCTTC. The chain has TRBV6-2 or TRBV6-3 and TRBJ1-2; D gene unclear. The CDR3 loop spans 16 amino acids. The V gene lost 2 bases and the J gene lost 5 bases, with 18 bases spanning the gap. Germline CDR1 MNHEY, CDR2 SVGEGT.